This T cell receptor beta chain emerged from a study of blood T cell repertoires in COVID-19. The CDR3 is made up of 15 amino acids. V was trimmed by 1 base and J by 9 bases, leaving 19 bases between them. Looked up from germline, CDR1 is GTSNPN and CDR2 is SVGIG (reference sequence). The repertoire was sequenced with immunoSEQ multiplex PCR; TCRdb's copy has only in-frame clones and lacks some. The repertoire includes 350,000 to 400,000 clones, roughly 88% of them detected once, and approximately 1% sits in the top ten. The sample taken for sequencing was PBMCs or T cells enriched from blood (not recorded which). This chain joins TRBV30 and TRBJ2-1; tentative D call: TRBD2 (7 bases). This sequence was found in a woman in her thirties with acute COVID-19. The CDR3 spells CAWSENRGAGGEQFF. DNA of the CDR3: TGTGCCTGGAGTGAGAATCGGGGGGCCGGGGGTGAGCAGTTCTTC. The full variable domain, in which reference TRBV30 and TRBJ2-1 provide the parts outside the CDR3, is SQTIHQWPATLVQPVGSPLSLECTVEGTSNPNLYWYRQAAGRGLQLLFYSVGIGQISSEVPQNLSASRPQDRQFILSSKKLLLSDSGFYLCAWSENRGAGGEQFFGPGTRLTVL.